This passage covers 26 T cell receptor beta chains from one sample sequenced in a study of OX40 agonist ivuxolimab in advanced cancers. The protocol was immunoSEQ multiplex PCR, while the TCRdb copy is restricted to in-frame clones and leaves out a portion. This repertoire shows under 35,000 clones, 82% found once; its top ten account for about a fifth. Specimen: CD4+ or CD8+ T cells sorted from blood, collected in a trial of the OX40 agonist ivuxolimab. The origin of the receptors is an adult with an advanced solid tumor such as melanoma, head and neck, liver or kidney cancer.

About this clone: One end of the junction fails to match germline, which may point to a read error. The J gene is TRBJ1-3, the V gene TRBV7-7; D is uncertain. CDR1 SSHAT and CDR2 FNYEAQ come from the germline V gene (reference sequence). The length of the CDR3 is 15 residues. CDR3 bases: TGTGCTAGCAGCCCCGGGAAACAAGCTGGAAACACCATATATTTT. Translated, it gives CASSPGKQAGNTIYF.

For this clone: Its ends do not fully match the called genes, so a read error is possible. The chain joins TRBV2 to TRBJ2-5; no definite D call. Germline CDR1 SNHLY, CDR2 FYNNEI. The CDR3 sequence is 15 residues long. The CDR3 reads CASREGGIRQETQYF. The CDR3 DNA reads as TGTGCCAGCAGAGAAGGCGGAATCCGCCAAGAGACCCAGTACTTC.

This chain links TRBV30 with TRBJ2-4; D remains unclear. V lost 4 bases and J lost 0, with 10 bases in between. Germline V gene lookup returns CDR1 GTSNPN and CDR2 SVGIG (reference sequence). The CDR3 contains 14 residues. The CDR3 DNA follows: TGTGCCTGGAAAAGACCGGAAGCCAAAAACATTCAGTACTTC. Translating gives CAWKRPEAKNIQYF. Full variable domain (outside the CDR3, taken from reference TRBV30 and TRBJ2-4): SQTIHQWPATLVQPVGSPLSLECTVEGTSNPNLYWYRQAAGRGLQLLFYSVGIGQISSEVPQNLSASRPQDRQFILSSKKLLLSDSGFYLCAWKRPEAKNIQYFGAGTRLSVL.

The chain couples TRBV28 to TRBJ2-7; D ambiguous. V was cut by 4 bases and J by 0 bases, with 4 bases left in between. The CDR3 spans 12 residues. Germline V gives CDR1 MDHEN, CDR2 SYDVKM. CDR3 coding DNA: TGTGCCAGCAGTTACTCCTCCTACGAGCAGTACTTC. Translation: CASSYSSYEQYF.

The V gene is TRBV5-1, the J gene TRBJ2-2; D gene ambiguous. Trimming removed 2 bases from V and 0 bases from J, with 8 bases in between. The CDR3 has 15 amino acids. Germline values: CDR1 SGHRS, CDR2 YFSETQ. CDR3: CASSFAVTNTGELFF. The CDR3 nucleotides read TGCGCCAGCAGCTTTGCAGTAACGAACACCGGGGAGCTGTTTTTT.

V usage is TRBV23-1 and J usage is TRBJ1-4; tentatively, D is TRBD1 (6 bases). TRBV23-1 is known as an ORF, though its function is uncertain. The CDR3 spans 16 residues. Trimming shortened V by 1 base and J by 5 bases, and 14 bases separated the two germline ends. The CDR3 DNA sequence: TGCGCCAGCAGTCAATTCCAGACAGGCGAAAATGAAAAACTGTTTTTT. This translates into CASSQFQTGENEKLFF.

The chain recombines TRBV10-2 with TRBJ2-6, with D perhaps matching TRBD1 (6 bases). The CDR3 has 16 residues. Germline-derived CDR1 and CDR2 are WSHSY and SAAADI. V was cut by 7 bases and J by 0 bases, with 13 bases left in between. CDR3 protein: CASTRTVLSGANVLTF. For the CDR3, the DNA is TGCGCCAGCACCAGGACAGTCCTCTCTGGGGCCAACGTCCTGACTTTC.

The genes are TRBV5-6 and TRBJ2-7; 10 bases match TRBD1. Losses at the gene ends were 4 bases for V and 4 bases for J; bases not matched to a gene: 14. Germline CDR1 reads SGHDT; CDR2 reads YYEEEE. The CDR3 contains 17 residues. CDR3 DNA sequence: TGTGCCAGCAGCCCCAGCCACAAGACAGGGGGCAGGTACGAGCAGTACTTC. Protein product: CASSPSHKTGGRYEQYF. Variable domain in full (rest from reference TRBV5-6 and TRBJ2-7): DAGVTQSPTHLIKTRGQQVTLRCSPKSGHDTVSWYQQALGQGPQFIFQYYEEEERQRGNFPDRFSGHQFPNYSSELNVNALLLGDSALYLCASSPSHKTGGRYEQYFGPGTRLTVT.

The gene calls are TRBV28 and TRBJ2-3; no clear D. This CDR3 spans 13 amino acids. Germline V lookup: CDR1 MDHEN, CDR2 SYDVKM. The V gene lost 6 bases and the J gene lost 4 bases, with 11 bases spanning the gap. CDR3 in DNA: TGTGCCAGCAGCCCATCTCCCGCAGATACGCAGTATTTT. Amino acids: CASSPSPADTQYF. Variable domain in full (rest from reference TRBV28 and TRBJ2-3): DVKVTQSSRYLVKRTGEKVFLECVQDMDHENMFWYRQDPGLGLRLIYFSYDVKMKEKGDIPEGYSVSREKKERFSLILESASTNQTSMYLCASSPSPADTQYFGPGTRLTVL.

J is TRBJ2-7 and V is TRBV28; TRBD2 agrees at 7 bases. The CDR3 spans 16 residues. In germline, CDR1 is MDHEN, CDR2 SYDVKM. V shed 6 bases, J shed 4 bases, and the junction held 15 bases outside the gene matches. CDR3 amino acids: CASSPYPGGKLYEQYF. The CDR3 DNA reads TGTGCCAGCAGCCCCTACCCGGGGGGAAAATTGTACGAGCAGTACTTC.

CDR3 coding DNA: TGTGCCTGCACCGGGACAGAAAAAGAGACCCAGTACTTC. This translates into CACTGTEKETQYF. The chain carries TRBV30 and TRBJ2-5; TRBD1 matches 7 bases. This CDR3 is built from 13 residues. V was pared by 6 bases and J by 3 bases, with 7 bases of the junction left unmatched. Germline V gives CDR1 GTSNPN, CDR2 SVGIG (reference sequence).

This rearrangement joins TRBV6-5 to TRBJ2-3, with 11 bases aligning to TRBD1. This CDR3 is built from 13 residues. V lost 6 bases and J lost 8; bases outside the gene matches: 4. CDR1 and CDR2 from the germline V gene are MNHEY and SVGAGI. The CDR3 loop reads CASSPGTGGTQYF. CDR3 in DNA: TGTGCCAGCAGCCCCGGGACAGGGGGTACGCAGTATTTT.

The rearrangement joins TRBV28 to TRBJ2-1; the match to TRBD1 covers 7 bases. V shed 6 bases, J shed 6 bases, and the junction held 11 bases outside the gene matches. This CDR3 has 15 amino acids. Germline-derived CDR1 and CDR2 are MDHEN and SYDVKM. The CDR3 DNA follows: TGTGCCAGCAGCCCACGACAGGGCGAGTTCAATGAGCAGTTCTTC. Translated: CASSPRQGEFNEQFF.

Remarks on this clone: One end of the junction varies from germline; a read error may be responsible. The chain links TRBV5-6 to TRBJ1-5; no clear D gene. Looked up from germline, CDR1 is SGHDT and CDR2 is YYEEEE. The CDR3 runs 14 residues. The CDR3 DNA sequence: TGTGCCAGCACCTTGCGGGGAGGCTATCAGCCCCAGCATTTT. This encodes CASTLRGGYQPQHF.

This chain connects TRBV7-3 to TRBJ2-5; 10 nucleotides align to TRBD1. Germline assignment: CDR1 SGHTA and CDR2 FQGTGA. Trimming at V came to 4 bases and at J to 0 bases, leaving 2 bases not matched to a gene. The CDR3 is 15 residues long. The CDR3 protein is CASSSGQGYQETQYF. CDR3 nucleotides: TGTGCCAGCAGCTCGGGACAGGGGTACCAAGAGACCCAGTACTTC.

This clone was found a few times. The CDR3 DNA reads as TGTGCCAGCAGCCAAGCCCAAGCGGGCACCCTCAGGAACATTCAGTACTTC. This translates into CASSQAQAGTLRNIQYF. The chain employs TRBV4-2 and TRBJ2-4; a weak D match, TRBD2 (6 bases). With 1 base removed from V and 7 bases from J, the gap between germline ends came to 20 bases. CDR1 is LGHNA, CDR2 YNFKEQ, per germline. The CDR3 sequence is 17 residues long.

The CDR3 reads CASSLYLGQGEKLFF. CDR3 sequence (DNA): TGTGCCAGCAGCTTATATTTGGGGCAGGGTGAAAAACTGTTTTTT. The chain joins TRBV7-9 to TRBJ1-4; a possible D gene is TRBD1 (5 bases). CDR3 size: 15 residues. Between the trimmed V and J ends, which lost 2 bases and 7 bases, there was a span of 14 bases. Per germline, CDR1 SEHNR and CDR2 FQNEAQ (reference sequence).

DNA of the CDR3: TGTGCCAGCAGCTTAGGGGAGCTCGGGGAGCTGTTTTTT. The encoded protein is CASSLGELGELFF. The chain is built from TRBV11-3 and TRBJ2-2; possibly TRBD2 for D (5 bases). V was shortened by 1 base and J by 7 bases, with 7 bases between the two germline ends. CDR3 size: 13 residues. Germline-derived CDR1 and CDR2 are SGHNT and YENEEA.

This clone has more than one count but fewer than ten. V is TRBV5-4 and J is TRBJ2-5, with 7 bases identical to TRBD1. Germline assignment: CDR1 SGHNT and CDR2 YYREEE (reference sequence). V trimming: 4 bases; J trimming: 1 base; junction bases outside the gene matches: 4. The CDR3 loop spans 14 amino acids. The CDR3 coding sequence is TGTGCCAGCAGCCGGGACAGCATCCAAGAGACCCAGTACTTC. Residues: CASSRDSIQETQYF.

This chain links TRBV19 with TRBJ2-1; TRBD2 aligns across 9 bases. Germline assignment: CDR1 LNHDA and CDR2 SQIVND (reference sequence). The CDR3 is 16 amino acids. With 9 bases clipped from V and 2 bases from J, the junction kept 11 bases outside the gene matches. CDR3: CASSDGERGAYNEQFF. CDR3 coding DNA: TGTGCCAGCTCAGACGGGGAGCGGGGGGCCTACAATGAGCAGTTCTTC. The entire variable domain, with the rest obtained from reference TRBV19 and TRBJ2-1, is as follows: DGGITQSPKYLFRKEGQNVTLSCEQNLNHDAMYWYRQDPGQGLRLIYYSQIVNDFQKGDIAEGYSVSREKKESFPLTVTSAQKNPTAFYLCASSDGERGAYNEQFFGPGTRLTVL.

The chain combines TRBV4-1 with TRBJ2-5; 12 bases are shared with TRBD2. Germline values: CDR1 MGHRA, CDR2 YSYEKL. The V segment lost 3 bases and the J segment 7 bases; nucleotides outside the gene matches: 6. This CDR3 has 15 amino acids. This CDR3 is CASSQPTSGGGTQYF. CDR3 sequence (DNA): TGCGCCAGCAGCCAGCCGACTAGCGGGGGTGGGACCCAGTACTTC.

V and J are TRBV13 and TRBJ1-5; D remains ambiguous. The V end lost 1 base, the J end lost 6 bases, and 4 bases lay between the germline ends. Germline V lookup: CDR1 PRHDT, CDR2 FYEKMQ (reference sequence). The CDR3 is 12 residues long. The CDR3 nucleotides are TGTGCCAGCAGCTTAGTTGGTCAGCCCCAGCATTTT. Protein sequence: CASSLVGQPQHF. Full variable domain (remainder filled in from reference TRBV13 and TRBJ1-5): AAGVIQSPRHLIKEKRETATLKCYPIPRHDTVYWYQQGPGQDPQFLISFYEKMQSDKGSIPDRFSAQQFSDYHSELNMSSLELGDSALYFCASSLVGQPQHFGDGTRLSIL.

The chain combines TRBV5-1 with TRBJ2-2, with D perhaps matching TRBD1 (6 bases). Trimming cost V 4 bases and J 2 bases, with 12 bases left between them. The CDR3 contains 15 residues. Germline CDR1 and CDR2: SGHRS and YFSETQ. CDR3 sequence: CASSPRTANTGELFF. DNA of the CDR3: TGCGCCAGCAGCCCCCGGACAGCCAACACCGGGGAGCTGTTTTTT.

The chain carries TRBV28 and TRBJ1-2; 8 bases map to TRBD1. With 3 bases clipped from V and 5 bases from J, the junction kept 17 bases outside the gene matches. Germline CDR1 and CDR2: MDHEN and SYDVKM. This CDR3 has 18 amino acids. For the CDR3, the DNA is TGTGCCAGCAGTTTTATGGGCTTAAAGGACAGGGTAGGGTATGGCTACACCTTC. Amino acid sequence: CASSFMGLKDRVGYGYTF.

DNA for the CDR3: TGCGCCAGCAGCCAAGAAAGAGGATCCGGTAATGAGCAGTTCTTC. Protein product: CASSQERGSGNEQFF. The gene calls are TRBV4-1 and TRBJ2-1; D ambiguous. Trimming stripped 0 bases from V and 7 bases from J, with 13 bases between. There are 15 residues in the CDR3. Per the germline V gene, CDR1 is MGHRA and CDR2 is YSYEKL.

A single count supports this clone. The CDR3 DNA follows: TGCGCCAGCAGCCAAGGCAGCGGGGGGGCAAAGCAGCCCCAGCATTTT. Amino acids: CASSQGSGGAKQPQHF. The chain recombines TRBV4-1 with TRBJ1-5; D possibly corresponds to TRBD1 (6 bases). CDR3 length: 16 amino acids. The germline V and J ends were trimmed by 1 base and 7 bases, with 17 bases remaining between them. The germline gives CDR1 MGHRA, CDR2 YSYEKL.